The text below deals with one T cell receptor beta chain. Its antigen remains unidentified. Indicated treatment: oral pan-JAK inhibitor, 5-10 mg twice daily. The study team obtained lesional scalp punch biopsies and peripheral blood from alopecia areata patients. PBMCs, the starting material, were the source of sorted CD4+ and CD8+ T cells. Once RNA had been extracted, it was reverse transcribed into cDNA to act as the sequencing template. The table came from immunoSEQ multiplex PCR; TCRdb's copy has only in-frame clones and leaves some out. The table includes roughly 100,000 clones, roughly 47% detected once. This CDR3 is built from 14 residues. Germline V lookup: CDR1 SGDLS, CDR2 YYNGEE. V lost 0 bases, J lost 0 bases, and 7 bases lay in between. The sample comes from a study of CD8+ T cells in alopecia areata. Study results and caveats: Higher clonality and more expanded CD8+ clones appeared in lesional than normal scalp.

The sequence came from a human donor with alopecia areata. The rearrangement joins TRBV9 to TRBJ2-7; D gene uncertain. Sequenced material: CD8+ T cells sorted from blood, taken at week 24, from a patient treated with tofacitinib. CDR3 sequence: CASSVGADSYEQYF. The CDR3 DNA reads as TGTGCCAGCAGCGTAGGAGCCGACTCCTACGAGCAGTACTTC. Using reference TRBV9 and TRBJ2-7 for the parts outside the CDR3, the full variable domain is DSGVTQTPKHLITATGQRVTLRCSPRSGDLSVYWYQQSLDQGLQFLIQYYNGEERAKGNILERFSAQQFPDLHSELNLSSLELGDSALYFCASSVGADSYEQYFGPGTRLTVT.